This TCR beta chain was observed in a study of OX40 agonist ivuxolimab in advanced cancers. The overall study: As their treatment, patients were administered ivuxolimab, an agonistic anti-OX40 (CD134) antibody. Patients in dose escalation had liver, melanoma, kidney or head and neck cancers. The dose-escalation cohort was about 87% male, with a mean age of 60 years, ranging about 23 to 79.

CDR3 size: 18 residues. The V gene end was trimmed by 1 base and the J gene end by 5 bases; junction bases not matched to a gene: 14. Germline V lookup: CDR1 SGHNT, CDR2 YYREEE (reference sequence). The protocol was immunoSEQ multiplex PCR, while the TCRdb copy is restricted to in-frame clones and leaves out a portion. The sample records some 80,000 clones, around 83% being singletons. The starting material was CD4+ or CD8+ T cells sorted from blood, obtained in a trial of the OX40 agonist ivuxolimab. This sequence joins TRBV5-4 and TRBJ2-3; TRBD2 agrees at 9 bases. This receptor was obtained from an adult with an advanced solid tumor such as melanoma, head and neck, liver or kidney cancer. The CDR3 sequence is CASSLPSLGAGGGDTQYF. The CDR3 DNA sequence: TGTGCCAGCAGCTTGCCTTCGTTGGGAGCGGGGGGCGGAGATACGCAGTATTTT.